This T cell receptor (beta chain) derives from a study of cytotoxic CD8 clonotypes in ibrutinib-treated CLL. Clones were read by immunoSEQ multiplex PCR, and TCRdb kept only the in-frame ones, dropping some. Here the sample spans nearly 300,000 clones, less than 85% being singletons. The CDR3 contains 15 residues. CDR1 and CDR2 from the germline V gene are MNHNS and SASEGT. Trimming pared 0 bases from V and 0 bases from J, leaving 9 bases between. In its sample, this clone was seen a few times. The chain has TRBV6-1 and TRBJ2-7; D gene uncertain. Material: PBMCs, obtained at disease progression, from a patient treated with ibrutinib. The TCR comes from a human donor with chronic lymphocytic leukemia. This CDR3 reads CASSEATRPSYEQYF. The DNA for the CDR3 is TGTGCCAGCAGTGAAGCAACCAGGCCCTCCTACGAGCAGTACTTC.